Sequencing of this T cell receptor (beta chain) was carried out in a study of T cell changes during pregnancy in multiple sclerosis. In germline, CDR1 is SGHDT, CDR2 YYEEEE. Trimming removed 0 bases at V and 3 bases at J, with 9 bases between. This CDR3 is built from 14 residues. Method: immunoSEQ multiplex PCR; TCRdb's copy keeps in-frame clones and lacks some. Seen here are tens of thousands of clones, over 75% observed once, and the top ten hold around 2.2%. The sample was peripheral blood, taken in the first trimester of pregnancy. The source of this sequence is a female donor in good health, enrolled as a control in a pregnancy study. The gene calls are TRBV5-6 and TRBJ1-2, with D uncertain. The CDR3 reads CASSLAGGDYGYTF. The CDR3 bases are TGTGCCAGCAGCTTGGCGGGAGGAGACTATGGCTACACCTTC.